These 27 T cell receptor beta chains came from one sample sequenced in a study of OX40 agonist ivuxolimab in advanced cancers. The table came from immunoSEQ multiplex PCR; TCRdb's copy has only in-frame clones and leaves some out. Of more than 65,000 clones in the sample, approximately 93% were seen once. The sequencing here drew on CD4+ or CD8+ T cells sorted from blood, taken in a trial of the OX40 agonist ivuxolimab. The source of these receptors is an adult with an advanced solid tumor such as melanoma, head and neck, liver or kidney cancer.

This clone was detected once. V gene TRBV5-1 combines with J gene TRBJ2-7; 9 positions match TRBD1. This CDR3 is built from 14 residues. Germline lookup yields CDR1 SGHRS and CDR2 YFSETQ. With 3 bases clipped from V and 6 bases from J, the junction kept 7 bases outside the gene matches. The CDR3 loop reads CASSSPGQGGEQYF. CDR3 DNA: TGCGCCAGCAGCTCTCCGGGACAGGGTGGCGAGCAGTACTTC.

This chain uses TRBV30 with TRBJ1-1; D unresolved. CDR3 length: 13 residues. Germline CDR1 and CDR2: GTSNPN and SVGIG (reference sequence). The V end lost 1 base, the J end lost 7 bases, and 13 bases lay between the germline ends. The CDR3 nucleotides read TGTGCCTGGAGTGCATCAGGACCTCTTGAAGCTTTCTTT. Translation: CAWSASGPLEAFF.

This clone was seen a single time. V is TRBV7-8 and J is TRBJ2-3; TRBD2 agrees at 8 bases. The CDR3 is 15 residues long. CDR1 is SGHVS and CDR2 is FQNEAQ in the germline V gene. V dropped 5 bases and J dropped 4; count of bases not matched to a gene: 8. CDR3 region: CASSVSGSRADTQYF. The DNA for the CDR3 is TGTGCCAGCAGCGTAAGCGGGAGTCGCGCAGATACGCAGTATTTT.

This clone appeared once. V and J are TRBV5-1 and TRBJ2-5; a weak D match, TRBD1 (6 bases). V lost 5 bases and J 4 bases, leaving 12 bases between the germline ends. Looked up from germline, CDR1 is SGHRS and CDR2 is YFSETQ. The CDR3 covers 13 residues. CDR3 coding DNA: TGCGCCAGCAGTAAGGACAGATCAGAGACCCAGTACTTC. It specifies CASSKDRSETQYF.

The chain couples TRBV25-1 to TRBJ1-2, with D maybe TRBD1 (5 bases). V was trimmed by 5 bases and J by 2 bases, leaving 15 bases between them. The CDR3 sequence is 15 residues long. Germline V gene data show CDR1 as MGHDK and CDR2 as SYGVNS. Here the CDR3 DNA reads TGTGCCAGCAGTTTGGATAAAGGGGCCAACTATGGCTACACCTTC. As protein: CASSLDKGANYGYTF.

The rearrangement uses TRBV5-6 and TRBJ2-2; 10 bases are shared with TRBD2. Losses at the gene ends were 3 bases for V and 2 bases for J; bases not matched to a gene: 7. This CDR3 comprises 17 residues. From germline, CDR1 is SGHDT and CDR2 YYEEEE. DNA for the CDR3: TGTGCCAGCAGCTACGGGCTAGCGGGAGTAAACACCGGGGAGCTGTTTTTT. Translated, it gives CASSYGLAGVNTGELFF.

The chain links TRBV5-1 to TRBJ2-7, with D possibly being TRBD2 (6 bases). CDR1 is SGHRS and CDR2 is YFSETQ in the germline V gene. Deletions cut 0 bases from V and 1 base from J, with 14 bases between. This CDR3 contains 16 residues. The CDR3 loop is CASSLGRDARSYEQYF. In nucleotides, the CDR3 is TGCGCCAGCAGCTTGGGGCGGGACGCACGGTCCTACGAGCAGTACTTC. The entire variable domain, with the rest obtained from reference TRBV5-1 and TRBJ2-7, is as follows: KAGVTQTPRYLIKTRGQQVTLSCSPISGHRSVSWYQQTPGQGLQFLFEYFSETQRNKGNFPGRFSGRQFSNSRSEMNVSTLELGDSALYLCASSLGRDARSYEQYFGPGTRLTVT.

The chain employs TRBV28 and TRBJ2-2; weak D call: TRBD2 (6 bases). With 4 bases removed from V and 1 base from J, the gap between germline ends came to 13 bases. Germline lookup yields CDR1 MDHEN and CDR2 SYDVKM. CDR3 length equals 16 residues. The CDR3 region is CASSSRSGWNTGELFF. The CDR3 DNA reads as TGTGCCAGCAGTTCCCGAAGCGGGTGGAACACCGGGGAGCTGTTTTTT.

The chain couples TRBV11-2 to TRBJ2-7, with unresolved D. CDR1 SGHAT and CDR2 FQNNGV come from the germline V gene. The CDR3 extends over 13 amino acids. Trimming left V 0 bases short and J 3 bases short, with 6 bases between. Here the CDR3 DNA reads TGTGCCAGCAGCTTAGAGTTCAGCTACGAGCAGTACTTC. Translated: CASSLEFSYEQYF.

This clone was detected only once. V is TRBV5-1 and J is TRBJ2-3, with 8 bases aligning to TRBD2. The V gene's germline CDR1 is SGHRS and CDR2 YFSETQ. After removal of 1 base from V and 4 bases from J, the junction contained 11 bases not matched to a gene. CDR3 size: 17 residues. The CDR3 nucleotides are TGCGCCAGCAGCTTGAGCCTGCGACTAGCGACTCCAGATACGCAGTATTTT. Translation gives CASSLSLRLATPDTQYF.

The chain combines TRBV5-6 with TRBJ1-1; D uncertain. Germline assignment: CDR1 SGHDT and CDR2 YYEEEE. Trimming took off 2 bases at V and 2 bases at J, with 7 bases between the two ends. The CDR3 sequence is 13 residues long. CDR3 region: CASSLTQNTEAFF. CDR3 DNA sequence: TGTGCCAGCAGCTTAACACAAAACACTGAAGCTTTCTTT.

J is TRBJ1-6 and V is TRBV6-1; D is unresolved. The CDR3 has 13 amino acids. Trimming shortened V by 2 bases and J by 9 bases, and 8 bases separated the two germline ends. Germline CDR1 reads MNHNS; CDR2 reads SASEGT. The CDR3 protein is CASSEIVVSPLHF. CDR3 DNA: TGTGCCAGCAGTGAAATCGTTGTTTCACCCCTCCACTTT.

The V and J genes are TRBV10-1 and TRBJ2-7; 7 bases line up with TRBD1. The length of the CDR3 is 15 residues. Trimming took 4 bases from V and 2 from J; bases not matched to a gene: 8. Germline CDR1 WNHNN, CDR2 SYGVQD (reference sequence). DNA for the CDR3: TGCGCCAGCAGTGTAAACAGGGGTCCCCCCTACGAGCAGTACTTC. It is translated as CASSVNRGPPYEQYF.

The V call is TRBV19, the J call TRBJ1-5; D is unclear. The CDR3 contains 13 residues. The germline V and J ends were trimmed by 8 bases and 6 bases, with 14 bases remaining between them. CDR1 is LNHDA and CDR2 is SQIVND in the germline V gene (reference sequence). In DNA form, the CDR3 reads TGTGCCAGTGAACCTTTGAGAGGTCAGCCCCAGCATTTT. Its translation: CASEPLRGQPQHF.

The chain combines TRBV6-6 with TRBJ2-2; D not certain. The germline gives CDR1 MNHNY, CDR2 SVGAGI (reference sequence). The CDR3 extends over 14 amino acids. Between the trimmed V and J ends, which lost 7 bases and 6 bases, there was a span of 15 bases. CDR3 coding DNA: TGTGCCAGCATTCGAAGGGAAAAGTCCGGGGAGCTGTTTTTT. Encoded protein: CASIRREKSGELFF.

The chain recombines TRBV12-5 with TRBJ1-3, with TRBD1 matching 8 bases. V lost 5 bases and J lost 6; bases outside the gene matches: 15. The CDR3 length is 17 residues. CDR1 is LGHNT, CDR2 FRNRAP, per germline. The CDR3 region is CASGAKRTGTVVNTIYF. CDR3 bases: TGTGCTAGTGGTGCAAAGAGGACAGGGACTGTTGTAAACACCATATATTTT.

In DNA, the CDR3 is TGTGCCAGCTTGAGCGGGAGCACAGATACGCAGTATTTT. Translated: CASLSGSTDTQYF. The chain recombines TRBV28 with TRBJ2-3; D may be TRBD2 (6 bases). Between the trimmed V and J ends, which lost 8 bases and 0 bases, there was a span of 9 bases. The CDR3 totals 13 residues. Germline V lookup: CDR1 MDHEN, CDR2 SYDVKM.

The V gene is TRBV19, the J gene TRBJ1-2; TRBD1 is a possible D gene (5 bases). In germline, CDR1 is LNHDA, CDR2 SQIVND (reference sequence). V was clipped by 6 bases and J by 2 bases, with 10 bases between them. The CDR3 is 13 amino acids. CDR3 amino acids: CASRQDPNYGYTF. Here the CDR3 DNA reads TGTGCCAGTAGACAGGACCCAAACTATGGCTACACCTTC.

The chain uses TRBV6-1 and TRBJ2-5; D perhaps matches TRBD1 (6 bases). CDR1 and CDR2 from the germline V gene are MNHNS and SASEGT. V lost 5 bases and J 7 bases, leaving 17 bases between the germline ends. This CDR3 has 14 amino acids. The CDR3 spells CASSPSTGPGTQYF. In DNA form, the CDR3 reads TGTGCCAGCAGTCCCTCGACAGGCCCCGGGACCCAGTACTTC.

The count of this clone is one. The chain recombines TRBV5-1 with TRBJ1-1; TRBD1 is a possible D gene (5 bases). The V gene lost 2 bases and the J gene lost 1 base, with 9 bases spanning the gap. Per germline, CDR1 SGHRS and CDR2 YFSETQ. The length of the CDR3 is 14 residues. The CDR3 region is CASSFVGTNTEAFF. The CDR3 nucleotides read TGCGCCAGCAGCTTTGTAGGGACGAACACTGAAGCTTTCTTT.

The chain links TRBV6-5 to TRBJ1-2; TRBD1 agrees at 8 bases. The germline gives CDR1 MNHEY, CDR2 SVGAGI. Trimming removed 6 bases from V and 8 bases from J; junction bases left unmatched: 8. This CDR3 is 13 amino acids long. Here the CDR3 reads CASSRQGAQGYTF. As DNA, the CDR3 is TGTGCCAGCAGCAGGCAGGGGGCACAAGGCTACACCTTC.

The gene calls are TRBV6-1 and TRBJ1-2; TRBD1 matches 9 bases. Trimming cost V 11 bases and J 2 bases; bases outside gene matches: 12. This CDR3 contains 15 residues. Germline V gene lookup returns CDR1 MNHNS and CDR2 SASEGT. The CDR3 protein is CAVRDRVYPNYGYTF. The CDR3 region has the DNA TGTGCCGTCCGGGACAGGGTTTATCCCAACTATGGCTACACCTTC.

The chain recombines TRBV18 with TRBJ2-7; 8 positions match TRBD1. Germline assignment: CDR1 KGHSH and CDR2 LQKENI. The trim removed 4 bases at V and 3 bases at J, leaving 11 bases unmatched. The CDR3 has 16 residues. CDR3 protein: CASSQIGQGLSYEQYF. The DNA for the CDR3 is TGTGCCAGCTCACAGATAGGACAGGGTTTAAGCTACGAGCAGTACTTC.

The chain couples TRBV15 to TRBJ2-5; D is uncertain. The tail of the sequence fits TRBJ2-7 better, so the J call may be wrong. This CDR3 comprises 14 residues. Germline V gives CDR1 LNHNV, CDR2 YYDKDF (reference sequence). For the CDR3, the DNA is TGTGCCACCAGCAGGTCATTACGGGCCTACGAGCAGTACTTC. Encoded protein: CATSRSLRAYEQYF.

The V call is TRBV5-4, the J call TRBJ2-1; TRBD2 agrees at 7 bases. Per the germline V gene, CDR1 is SGHNT and CDR2 is YYREEE (reference sequence). The CDR3 extends over 18 amino acids. J was trimmed by 5 bases and V by 0 bases; bases with no gene match: 14. The CDR3 sequence is CASSLARTSSLANNEQFF. The CDR3 DNA reads TGTGCCAGCAGCTTGGCCCGGACTAGTTCTTTGGCAAACAATGAGCAGTTCTTC.

V is TRBV20-1 and J is TRBJ2-7, with D perhaps TRBD2 (5 bases). Per the germline V gene, CDR1 is DFQATT and CDR2 is SNEGSKA (reference sequence). The CDR3 length is 11 residues. CDR3 in amino acids: CSSGRSYEQYF. The CDR3 DNA sequence: TGCAGCAGCGGTAGGTCCTACGAGCAGTACTTC.

In DNA form, the CDR3 reads TGTGCCAGCAGTCCCGGGACAGTTTTGAGGAACACCATATATTTT. This sequence encodes CASSPGTVLRNTIYF. The V and J genes are TRBV6-1 and TRBJ1-3, with TRBD1 matching over 7 bases. Per germline, CDR1 MNHNS and CDR2 SASEGT. J gave up 7 bases and V 5 bases, and 11 bases lay outside the gene matches. The CDR3 is 15 residues long.